This is a list of T cell receptor beta chains from one sample in a study of T-cell memory formation after mild COVID-19. TCRdb re-called the 5' RACE reads with MiXCR, one entry per CDR3 protein. Among 250,000 to 400,000 distinct CDR3 sequences listed, about 13% were seen once. Sequencing was done on a sample of PBMCs or a T cell subset sorted from them (not recorded which). These receptors all come from a young man who had mild COVID-19 (a few samples of this study predate the infection). Cell type and time point are not known. CDR3s leave out the opening cysteine and the closing phenylalanine or tryptophan. Size is stated for part of the rows, as once, few or many counts, or as a class when the clone is expanded.

few	TRBV12-3/TRBV12-4	TRBJ2-1	13	ASRGHDGSYNEQF
-	TRBV20-1	TRBJ2-3	13	SASRTGVLADTQY
-	TRBV18	TRBJ2-2	12	ASSPLSFEGELF
-	TRBV6-5	TRBJ1-2	13	ASRPTGTGGYGYT
-	TRBV5-1	TRBJ2-3	12	ASSPGLESDTQY
few	TRBV19	TRBJ2-7	12	ASSGGQTGYEQY
many	TRBV24-1	TRBJ2-1	10	ATGTGQVGQF
few	TRBV7-2	TRBJ2-1	13	ASSLRQGAAYEQF
few	TRBV6-5	TRBJ2-3	10	ASRTEQDTQY
few	TRBV7-2	TRBJ2-2	13	ASSLIAAATGELF
few	TRBV6-5	TRBJ1-6	12	ASSYSKDLSPLH
few	TRBV24-1	TRBJ2-1	12	ATSPGGSFREQF
-	TRBV20-1	TRBJ1-2	12	SAGDWTGNYGYT
few	TRBV28	TRBJ1-5	11	ASTTGQNQPQH
-	TRBV6-2/TRBV6-3	TRBJ2-5	12	ASSLGQSQETQY
few	TRBV24-1	TRBJ2-1	13	ATSDTSGGWDEQF
few	TRBV20-1	TRBJ2-7	15	SARVSPRSGGTYEQY
few	TRBV6-5	TRBJ2-3	13	ASSYSGGNTDTQY
few	TRBV20-1	TRBJ2-5	14	SAVTSGWRFVETQY
-	TRBV7-9	TRBJ1-1	9	ASSTSIQAF
-	TRBV12-5	TRBJ2-3	10	ASGDRADTQY
many	TRBV20-1	TRBJ1-5	13	SAGPGQGVAQPQH
few	TRBV12-3/TRBV12-4	TRBJ1-2	11	ASTVGGAKYYT
many	TRBV5-1	TRBJ2-5	14	ASSFGTSGGIETQY
few	TRBV10-1	TRBJ2-7	11	ASSERPGDEQY
-	TRBV5-6	TRBJ1-1	14	ASSLPGQGVNTEAF
many	TRBV4-3	TRBJ2-7	12	ASSQVDSAYEQY
many	TRBV5-1	TRBJ2-3	12	ASSFGSPTDTQY
many	TRBV5-1	TRBJ2-1	10	ASSPGYNEQF
-	TRBV20-1	TRBJ1-1	16	SARPPRDRQVMNTEAF
-	TRBV5-5	TRBJ1-2	12	ASSPGTAPYGYT
-	TRBV20-1	TRBJ2-1	13	SARAAGGADNEQF
-	TRBV4-3	TRBJ1-6	13	ASSQESGVKSPLH
-	TRBV24-1	TRBJ1-5	15	ATSDSRSGTNNQPQH
few	TRBV6-2/TRBV6-3	TRBJ1-5	15	ASSLLPQGEYNQPQH
few	TRBV12-3/TRBV12-4	TRBJ1-5	13	ASSSWTGKGQPQH
-	TRBV18	TRBJ2-5	13	ASSHRQERRETQY
many	TRBV20-1	TRBJ1-1	12	SASSSGRNTEAF
-	TRBV5-1	TRBJ2-2	12	ASKGADGTGELF
many	TRBV7-3	TRBJ2-2	13	ASSLTGSNTGELF
-	TRBV9	TRBJ1-2	14	ASSVGPGQGSDGYT
-	TRBV27	TRBJ2-7	11	ASSMTVTYEQY
many	TRBV12-3/TRBV12-4	TRBJ2-1	13	ASSYDRVAYNEQF
few	TRBV12-3/TRBV12-4	TRBJ2-2	12	ASSLRQEDGELF
-	TRBV20-1	TRBJ2-2	12	SAPVGARAGELF
-	TRBV5-4	TRBJ2-3	14	ASSREGLAGTDTQY